This TCR beta chain is drawn from a study of cytomegalovirus exposure and HLA in healthy donors. Study-wide findings and caveats: A few chains linked to CMV were shown in vitro to be specific for CMV antigens. While the bulk of TCR sequences proved rare, some public TCRs turned up in many donors. Cytomegalovirus-associated TCR beta chains were listed, numbering some 170.

Method: immunoSEQ multiplex PCR; TCRdb's copy keeps in-frame clones and lacks some. The sample lists 200,000 to 250,000 clones, 88% seen once, with about 2.7% in the top ten. Trimming shortened V by 7 bases and J by 2 bases, and 14 bases separated the two germline ends. Germline V gives CDR1 MNHNS, CDR2 SASEGT. The CDR3 sequence is 14 residues long. On this clone: Its target is not known.

It was the roughly 120-subject validation cohort, separate from the approximately 700-subject first cohort, to which the donors belonged. The clonotype was recovered from a woman aged 18-35 years in good health and CMV-seronegative. Sequencing input: PBMCs. The rearrangement joins TRBV6-1 to TRBJ1-1; D unresolved. This CDR3 reads CASTIERTNTEAFF. Written as DNA, the CDR3 is TGTGCCAGCACGATCGAACGGACTAACACTGAAGCTTTCTTT.